This T cell receptor (beta chain) originates from a study of cytomegalovirus exposure and HLA in healthy donors. General study results and limits: It was confirmed in vitro that a few of the CMV-associated chains were specific for CMV antigens. Earlier analysis yielded a pattern in which most TCR beta V segments were productive about 87% or about 30% of the time. Later on, a genetic analysis was performed. It linked a missense variant in DCLRE1C with V- and J-gene trimming of TCR beta.

Per germline, CDR1 MDHEN and CDR2 SYDVKM. CDR3 size: 13 residues. Between the trimmed V and J ends, which lost 4 bases and 3 bases, there was a span of 10 bases. A remark on this clone: Its antigen is unidentified.

When sampled, the donors appeared nominally healthy, though they likely had unrecorded immune exposures. The PCR had 60 Vbeta and 13 Jbeta primers. The table came from immunoSEQ multiplex PCR; TCRdb's copy has only in-frame clones and leaves some out. The sample consists of 160,000 or so clones, around 77% of them appearing once. The sample was PBMCs. This chain joins TRBV28 and TRBJ2-7; possible D gene TRBD1, 5 bases. This clonotype was sampled from a man in his fifties in good health and CMV-seropositive. CDR3 sequence: CASSSLGHYEQYF. Here the CDR3 DNA reads TGTGCCAGCAGTTCCCTGGGGCACTACGAGCAGTACTTC.